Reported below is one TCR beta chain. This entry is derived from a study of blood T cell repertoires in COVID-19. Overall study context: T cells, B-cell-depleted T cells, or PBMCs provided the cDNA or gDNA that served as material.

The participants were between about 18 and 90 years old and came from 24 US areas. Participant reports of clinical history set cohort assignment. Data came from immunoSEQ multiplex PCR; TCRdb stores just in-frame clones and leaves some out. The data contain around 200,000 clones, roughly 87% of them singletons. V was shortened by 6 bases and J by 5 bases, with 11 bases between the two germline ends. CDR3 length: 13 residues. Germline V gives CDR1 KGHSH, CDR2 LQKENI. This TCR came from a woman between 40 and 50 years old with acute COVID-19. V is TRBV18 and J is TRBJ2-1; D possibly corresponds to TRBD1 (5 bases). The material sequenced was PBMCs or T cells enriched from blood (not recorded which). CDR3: CASSPDRNNEQFF. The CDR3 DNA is TGTGCCAGCTCGCCCGACAGAAACAATGAGCAGTTCTTC.